These 12 T cell receptor beta chains share one sample of origin, sequenced in a study of OX40 agonist ivuxolimab in advanced cancers. The method was immunoSEQ multiplex PCR; TCRdb's version includes in-frame clones alone and lacks a portion of them. The table shows 20,000 to 30,000 clones, with more than 80% occurring only once. Sequenced material: CD4+ or CD8+ T cells sorted from blood, taken in a trial of the OX40 agonist ivuxolimab. The receptors derive from an adult with an advanced solid tumor such as melanoma, head and neck, liver or kidney cancer.

The chain employs TRBV2 and TRBJ2-7; D is ambiguous. This CDR3 comprises 13 residues. Germline V gene sequence: CDR1 SNHLY, CDR2 FYNNEI. Trimming removed 8 bases from V and 0 bases from J, with 11 bases in between. CDR3 coding DNA: TGTGCCAGCCGAGCGTTGAGCTCCTACGAGCAGTACTTC. Protein sequence: CASRALSSYEQYF.

The chain uses TRBV7-9 and TRBJ1-1; D is ambiguous. Trimming took 3 bases from V and 6 from J, leaving 8 bases between them. From germline, CDR1 is SEHNR and CDR2 FQNEAQ (reference sequence). The CDR3 covers 12 residues. The CDR3 reads CASSFSGAEAFF. The CDR3 coding sequence is TGTGCCAGCAGCTTTAGCGGTGCTGAAGCTTTCTTT.

V gene TRBV11-2 combines with J gene TRBJ2-3; 11 positions agree with TRBD2. CDR1 and CDR2 (germline): SGHAT, FQNNGV. The length of the CDR3 is 15 residues. The V segment lost 3 bases and the J segment 4 bases; nucleotides outside the gene matches: 3. Here the CDR3 DNA reads TGTGCCAGCAGCTTTAGCGGGGGGGCGCCAGATACGCAGTATTTT. The encoded protein is CASSFSGGAPDTQYF. The full variable domain, with the rest looked up from reference TRBV11-2 and TRBJ2-3, is EAGVAQSPRYKIIEKRQSVAFWCNPISGHATLYWYQQILGQGPKLLIQFQNNGVVDDSQLPKDRFSAERLKGVDSTLKIQPAKLEDSAVYLCASSFSGGAPDTQYFGPGTRLTVL.

As DNA, the CDR3 is TGCGCCAGCAGCCAAGCAAGGGGGCATTCACCCCTCCACTTT. This codes for CASSQARGHSPLHF. The chain has TRBV4-3 and TRBJ1-6; TRBD1 matches at 7 bases. The V segment lost 1 base and the J segment 8 bases; nucleotides outside the gene matches: 2. The CDR3 loop spans 14 amino acids. Germline-derived CDR1 and CDR2 are LGHNA and YSLEER.

V usage is TRBV7-9 and J usage is TRBJ2-5, with TRBD1 identical over 8 bases. Germline loops: CDR1 SEHNR, CDR2 FQNEAQ (reference sequence). There are 13 residues in the CDR3. With 4 bases clipped from V and 5 bases from J, the junction kept 3 bases outside the gene matches. The CDR3: CASSWTGRETQYF. The CDR3 DNA sequence: TGTGCCAGCAGCTGGACAGGGAGGGAGACCCAGTACTTC.

V usage is TRBV4-1 and J usage is TRBJ2-1, with unresolved D. In germline, CDR1 is MGHRA, CDR2 YSYEKL. The CDR3 contains 13 residues. V gave up 1 base and J gave up 7 bases, with 8 bases separating them. The chain's CDR3 is CASSQVLRNEQFF. Written as DNA, the CDR3 is TGCGCCAGCAGCCAAGTATTGCGGAATGAGCAGTTCTTC.

The V gene is TRBV27, the J gene TRBJ1-2, with a weak D call TRBD1 (5 bases). CDR1 is MNHEY and CDR2 is SMNVEV in the germline V gene (reference sequence). The CDR3 covers 15 residues. With 3 bases removed from V and 0 bases from J, the gap between germline ends came to 11 bases. The CDR3 sequence is CASSFSRAPNYGYTF. For the CDR3, the DNA is TGTGCCAGCAGTTTTAGCAGGGCCCCTAACTATGGCTACACCTTC.

In nucleotides, the CDR3 is TGTGCCAGCAGCTCTCCCTCGGCGGGGGGGGTCCTTTACAATGAGCAGTTCTTC. Translating it yields CASSSPSAGGVLYNEQFF. The rearrangement joins TRBV7-6 to TRBJ2-1, with TRBD2 matching over 9 bases. Germline V gene sequence: CDR1 SGHVS, CDR2 FNYEAQ. The CDR3 runs 18 residues. Unmatched junction bases numbered 14, after V lost 4 bases and J lost 4 bases. The full variable domain, in which reference TRBV7-6 and TRBJ2-1 provide the parts outside the CDR3, is GAGVSQSPRYKVTKRGQDVALRCDPISGHVSLYWYRQALGQGPEFLTYFNYEAQQDKSGLPNDRFSAERPEGSISTLTIQRTEQRDSAMYRCASSSPSAGGVLYNEQFFGPGTRLTVL.

The CDR3 sequence is CASSIGQGSYEQYF. The CDR3 DNA is TGTGCCAGTAGTATAGGACAGGGGTCCTACGAGCAGTACTTC. J is TRBJ2-7 and V is TRBV19; the match to TRBD1 covers 8 bases. V was pared by 1 base and J by 1 base, with 0 bases of the junction left unmatched. From germline, CDR1 is LNHDA and CDR2 SQIVND (reference sequence). This CDR3 comprises 14 residues. The full variable domain, in which reference TRBV19 and TRBJ2-7 provide the parts outside the CDR3, is DGGITQSPKYLFRKEGQNVTLSCEQNLNHDAMYWYRQDPGQGLRLIYYSQIVNDFQKGDIAEGYSVSREKKESFPLTVTSAQKNPTAFYLCASSIGQGSYEQYFGPGTRLTVT.

The chain uses TRBV9 and TRBJ1-6; TRBD1 matches 7 bases. Germline values: CDR1 SGDLS, CDR2 YYNGEE. V lost 3 bases and J lost 5; bases outside the gene matches: 5. CDR3 length equals 15 residues. CDR3 region: CASSARGNNNSPLHF. DNA of the CDR3: TGTGCCAGCAGCGCCAGGGGGAATAATAATTCACCCCTCCACTTT.

This clone was detected only a few times. This chain links TRBV7-9 with TRBJ2-7, with a possible D match to TRBD2 (6 bases). The CDR3 is made up of 15 amino acids. Per germline, CDR1 SEHNR and CDR2 FQNEAQ (reference sequence). V was shortened by 4 bases and J by 2 bases, with 15 bases between the two germline ends. The DNA of the CDR3 is TGTGCCAGCAGCTCCGGGACTGCCCCCCCCTACGAGCAGTACTTC. Protein product: CASSSGTAPPYEQYF. Together with reference TRBV7-9 and TRBJ2-7, the CDR3 gives the full variable domain: DTGVSQNPRHKITKRGQNVTFRCDPISEHNRLYWYRQTLGQGPEFLTYFQNEAQLEKSRLLSDRFSAERPKGSFSTLEIQRTEQGDSAMYLCASSSGTAPPYEQYFGPGTRLTVT.

V usage is TRBV9 and J usage is TRBJ1-2; 7 nucleotides line up with TRBD1. CDR1 is SGDLS and CDR2 is YYNGEE in the germline V gene. The ends lost 0 bases at V and 1 base at J; junction bases unmatched: 0. The CDR3 contains 14 residues. CDR3 sequence (DNA): TGTGCCAGCAGCGTAGGGGACAGTAACTATGGCTACACCTTC. As protein: CASSVGDSNYGYTF.